The following is a T cell receptor beta chain sequence with its context. Its target is unknown. In germline, CDR1 is SEHNR, CDR2 FQNEAQ (reference sequence). The CDR3 is 13 residues long. With 5 bases removed from V and 4 bases from J, the gap between germline ends came to 9 bases. Replicate PCRs run on sorted subsets employed 200 ng DNA, tens of thousands of T cell genomes. Clones were read by immunoSEQ multiplex PCR, and TCRdb kept only the in-frame ones, dropping some. This table holds around 2,000,000 clones, 85% to 95% found once. Terminally differentiated effector memory CD45RA+ cells were left out of the naive CD8 fraction, which was CD45RO-negative and positively selected for CCR7. These data come from a study of shared clonotypes between healthy human individuals. Study outcomes and limitations: Large depth notwithstanding, sorted-subset sequencing proved incomplete by rarefaction.

Material for sequencing was naive CD8+ T cells sorted from blood. The J gene is TRBJ2-1, the V gene TRBV7-9; D unclear. The sequence came from a man younger than 35 in good health. CDR3 protein: CASSDTEYNEQFF. CDR3 DNA: TGTGCCAGCAGCGACACAGAGTACAATGAGCAGTTCTTC.